This T cell receptor beta chain was captured in a study of response to subunit inactivated influenza vaccine. Study-level findings and limits: The authors proposed limited new T cell recruitment per seasonal influenza vaccination.

TCRdb ran MiXCR on the RT-PCR reads and lists one entry per CDR3 protein. The data contain hundreds of thousands of distinct CDR3 sequences, approximately 13% of them singletons. Regarding this clonotype: The antigen remains undetermined.

The clonotype was recovered from a man aged 50-60 years who received an inactivated influenza vaccine. The sequencing used PBMCs from blood, collected roughly 15 days before vaccination.

CDR3 protein: CASSLLPRGTGANVLTF. The CDR3 DNA is TGTGCCAGCAGCTTACTGCCCCGGGGCACAGGGGCCAACGTCCTGACTTTC. The V call is TRBV11-1, the J call TRBJ2-6; either TRBD1 or TRBD2 may fit D (5 bases each). Germline V lookup: CDR1 SGHAT, CDR2 FQDESV (reference sequence). The V gene lost 2 bases and the J gene lost 4 bases, with 15 bases spanning the gap. CDR3 length: 17 amino acids.